This record concerns one TCR beta chain sequence. The sample belongs to a study of blood T cell repertoires in COVID-19. The overall study: Nucleic acid was either cDNA or gDNA, and it came from T cells, B-cell-depleted T cells, or PBMCs.

Original processing notes: Reference gene primer amplification yielded estimated nucleated cell counts. Here immunoSEQ multiplex PCR was the method, and the copy in TCRdb shows in-frame clones only, minus some. The DNA gave D and trimming, while V, J and clone size come from that table. The sample yields approximately 240,000 clones, 85% seen once. J gave up 4 bases and V 3 bases, and 9 bases lay outside the gene matches. The length of the CDR3 is 17 residues. Germline V lookup: CDR1 LNHDA, CDR2 SQIVND (reference sequence). The clonotype comes from an older woman with active or convalescent COVID-19. The sample consisted of peripheral blood. This rearrangement joins TRBV19 to TRBJ2-5; 12 nucleotides line up with TRBD2. The CDR3 here is CASSMRLAGGQSETQYF. CDR3 nucleotides: TGTGCCAGTAGTATGAGGCTAGCGGGAGGGCAGTCAGAGACCCAGTACTTC.